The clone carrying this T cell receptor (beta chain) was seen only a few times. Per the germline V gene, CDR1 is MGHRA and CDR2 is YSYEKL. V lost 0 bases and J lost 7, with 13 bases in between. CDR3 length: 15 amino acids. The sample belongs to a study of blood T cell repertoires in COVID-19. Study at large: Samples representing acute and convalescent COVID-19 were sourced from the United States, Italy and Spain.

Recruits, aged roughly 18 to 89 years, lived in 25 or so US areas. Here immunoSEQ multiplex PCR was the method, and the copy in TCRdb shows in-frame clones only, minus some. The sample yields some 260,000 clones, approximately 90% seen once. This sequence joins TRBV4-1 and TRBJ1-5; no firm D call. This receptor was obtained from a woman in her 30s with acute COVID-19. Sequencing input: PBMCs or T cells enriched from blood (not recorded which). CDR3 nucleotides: TGCGCCAGCAGCCAAGATCGGGGTTCTGGGCAGCCCCAGCATTTT. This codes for CASSQDRGSGQPQHF.